The 32 T cell receptor beta chains listed next were all sequenced from one sample in a study of blood T cells in healthy people across ages. Alongside a J-beta primer mix, a sample-barcoded 5' primer served in a second PCR lasting about 7 to 12 cycles. TCRdb independently ran MiXCR on the 5' RACE reads; one entry per CDR3 protein. The sample yields approximately 960,000 distinct CDR3 sequences, about 29% seen once. These data were likewise used in another study, on T cells of mothers and their children.

Sample: blood. All receptors derive from a middle-aged woman in good health.

There are many counts of this clonotype. This chain links TRBV20-1 with TRBJ2-3; no clear D gene. CDR3 length: 14 residues. Per the germline V gene, CDR1 is DFQATT and CDR2 is SNEGSKA (reference sequence). The V end was cut by 3 bases, the J end by 0 bases, with 10 bases between. The CDR3 loop is CSASTAFSTDTQYF. The CDR3 DNA reads TGCAGTGCTAGTACAGCGTTTAGCACAGATACGCAGTATTTT.

This clonotype has ten or more counts. The junction and the germline gene differ at one end; a read error may be behind it. The chain employs TRBV9 and TRBJ1-5, with 11 nucleotides matching TRBD1. The CDR3 length is 15 residues. The germline V gene encodes CDR1 SGDLS and CDR2 YYNGEE. CDR3 bases: TGCGCCAGCAGCGTAGGACAGGGGGCAGGTCAGCCCCAGCATTTT. It is translated as CASSVGQGAGQPQHF.

J is TRBJ2-3 and V is TRBV28; no clear D. Germline V gene lookup returns CDR1 MDHEN and CDR2 SYDVKM. V was pared by 4 bases and J by 6 bases, with 11 bases between. CDR3 length: 13 amino acids. The CDR3 loop is CASSSTMEDTQYF. In DNA, the CDR3 is TGTGCCAGCAGTTCCACAATGGAGGATACGCAGTATTTT. The variable domain in full, with the rest retrieved from reference TRBV28 and TRBJ2-3, is DVKVTQSSRYLVKRTGEKVFLECVQDMDHENMFWYRQDPGLGLRLIYFSYDVKMKEKGDIPEGYSVSREKKERFSLILESASTNQTSMYLCASSSTMEDTQYFGPGTRLTVL.

The chain employs TRBV6-1 and TRBJ1-1, with a tentative D call TRBD1 (5 bases). Trimming cost V 2 bases and J 0 bases, with 10 bases left between them. Germline V gene sequence: CDR1 MNHNS, CDR2 SASEGT. CDR3 length equals 15 residues. DNA for the CDR3: TGTGCCAGCAGTGAAATGGCAGGGTTGAACACTGAAGCTTTCTTT. It codes for CASSEMAGLNTEAFF.

This clonotype occurred a few times. The gene calls are TRBV25-1 and TRBJ2-7; D is perhaps TRBD1 (7 bases). The DNA end is more similar to TRBJ2-5, so the J call may be wrong. CDR1 is MGHDK, CDR2 SYGVNS, per germline. The CDR3 has 14 amino acids. CDR3 sequence: CASSDRGVGETQYF. The CDR3 region has the DNA TGTGCCAGCAGTGACAGGGGGGTAGGAGAGACCCAGTACTTC.

This clonotype came up many times. The chain joins TRBV20-1 to TRBJ2-3; TRBD2 is a possible D gene (5 bases). Germline CDR1 and CDR2: DFQATT and SNEGSKA (reference sequence). The ends were cut back, 0 bases at V and 9 bases at J, with 19 bases in the middle. CDR3 length: 15 residues. Here the CDR3 reads CSARDGDGPRATQYF. In DNA form, the CDR3 reads TGCAGTGCTAGAGATGGAGACGGGCCGCGGGCGACGCAGTATTTT.

This clonotype has just a few counts. The chain links TRBV14 to TRBJ2-5, with 8 bases that match TRBD1. This CDR3 is 19 amino acids long. The V segment lost 0 bases and the J segment 5 bases; nucleotides outside the gene matches: 17. Per germline, CDR1 SGHDN and CDR2 FVKESK. The CDR3 region is CASSQDQYTTGDLVETQYF. The CDR3 DNA reads TGTGCCAGCAGCCAAGATCAGTACACGACAGGGGACCTCGTTGAGACCCAGTACTTC.

Comments on this clonotype: A much larger clone lies one base from this, so it may be a read error. V is TRBV2 and J is TRBJ2-7; 10 nucleotides align to TRBD1. CDR3 length: 16 amino acids. Germline CDR1 is SNHLY and CDR2 is FYNNEI. CDR3 nucleotides: TGTGCCGGCAGGGGACAGGGGAGGTCGGTATCCTACGAGCAGTACTTC. Translation gives CAGRGQGRSVSYEQYF.

In its sample, this clonotype was seen many times. The J gene is TRBJ2-1, the V gene TRBV9, with D unresolved. The CDR3 consists of 16 residues. Germline V CDR1 and CDR2: SGDLS, YYNGEE. V was cut by 2 bases and J by 4 bases, with 16 bases left in between. The CDR3 nucleotides read TGTGCCAGCAGCGTCCGGTTAAGTGTGGTATACAATGAGCAGTTCTTC. It specifies CASSVRLSVVYNEQFF.

As regards this clonotype: The junction differs from germline at one of its ends, possibly a read error. This chain links TRBV28 with TRBJ2-5, with 10 bases that match TRBD2. Germline V gene sequence: CDR1 MDHEN, CDR2 SYDVKM. The CDR3 is 17 residues long. The CDR3 region is CASSNSGTSVRQGTQYF. The CDR3 DNA sequence: TGTGCCAGCAGCAATTCCGGGACTAGCGTCCGACAAGGGACCCAGTACTTC.

The chain carries TRBV20-1 and TRBJ2-3, with 9 bases aligning to TRBD2. V was pared by 3 bases and J by 6 bases, with 13 bases of the junction left unmatched. The CDR3 contains 16 residues. Germline loops: CDR1 DFQATT, CDR2 SNEGSKA (reference sequence). The CDR3 region is CSASAASGVPRDTQYF. CDR3 sequence (DNA): TGCAGTGCTAGTGCTGCTAGCGGGGTGCCCAGGGATACGCAGTATTTT.

This clonotype has only a few counts. The rearrangement uses TRBV11-2 and TRBJ2-7; D ambiguous. CDR3 size: 13 residues. Between the trimmed V and J ends, which lost 0 bases and 3 bases, there was a span of 6 bases. Germline assignment: CDR1 SGHAT and CDR2 FQNNGV. CDR3 in amino acids: CASSLDPIYEQYF. CDR3 sequence (DNA): TGTGCCAGCAGCTTAGATCCGATCTACGAGCAGTACTTC.

This clonotype was found once. This sequence joins TRBV28 and TRBJ1-1, with D unclear. The V gene's germline CDR1 is MDHEN and CDR2 SYDVKM. This CDR3 is 11 amino acids long. Trimming cost V 5 bases and J 11 bases, with 12 bases left between them. This CDR3 reads CASSRTRKAFF. Written as DNA, the CDR3 is TGTGCCAGCAGTCGGACGAGAAAGGCTTTCTTT.

The rearrangement uses TRBV14 and TRBJ1-2, with no clear D. The germline CDR1 and CDR2 sequences are SGHDN and FVKESK. V lost 4 bases to trimming and J lost 7 bases, with 22 bases between them. This CDR3 comprises 16 residues. This CDR3 reads CASSRELSGAKGGYTF. DNA of the CDR3: TGTGCCAGCAGCCGAGAGCTTTCAGGCGCCAAGGGTGGCTACACCTTC.

This clonotype was seen only a few times. V is TRBV7-8 and J is TRBJ2-6; a possible D gene is TRBD2 (5 bases). Trimming pared 7 bases from V and 0 bases from J, leaving 13 bases between. Looked up from germline, CDR1 is SGHVS and CDR2 is FQNEAQ. The CDR3 covers 16 residues. The CDR3 loop reads CASTGEWSSGANVLTF. For the CDR3, the DNA is TGTGCCAGCACCGGGGAATGGAGCTCTGGGGCCAACGTCCTGACTTTC.

The CDR3 reads CASTVLPSQGNGYTF. CDR3 coding DNA: TGTGCCAGCACCGTACTCCCCTCTCAGGGTAATGGCTACACCTTC. The V gene is TRBV28, the J gene TRBJ1-2, with a weak D call TRBD1 (5 bases). The CDR3 spans 15 residues. In germline, CDR1 is MDHEN, CDR2 SYDVKM. The V end was cut by 7 bases, the J end by 6 bases, with 21 bases between.

This clonotype was observed a few times. The chain has TRBV19 and TRBJ2-7; D not resolved. The germline V gene encodes CDR1 LNHDA and CDR2 SQIVND (reference sequence). Trimming removed 3 bases from V and 5 bases from J, with 17 bases in between. The CDR3 has 15 amino acids. The CDR3 sequence is CASSILDRPDHEQYF. CDR3 nucleotides: TGTGCCAGTAGTATCCTGGACCGTCCGGACCACGAGCAGTACTTC.

This clonotype was counted only a few times. CDR3 loop: CASRHGTSPTVEQFF. CDR3 nucleotides: TGTGCCAGCAGACACGGGACTAGCCCAACCGTTGAGCAGTTCTTC. The chain uses TRBV28 and TRBJ2-1; 9 bases are a match to TRBD2. Losses at the gene ends were 6 bases for V and 9 bases for J; bases not matched to a gene: 12. Germline V lookup: CDR1 MDHEN, CDR2 SYDVKM. The CDR3 is 15 amino acids.

The table lists this clonotype with a few counts. The chain links TRBV9 to TRBJ1-2, with 8 nucleotides matching TRBD1. Germline trimming cut 0 bases from V and 3 bases from J; bases unmatched to any gene: 7. This CDR3 has 16 amino acids. In germline, CDR1 is SGDLS, CDR2 YYNGEE. The CDR3 bases are TGTGCCAGCAGCGTAGCGGCCGGACAGGGTTACTATGGCTACACCTTC. Its protein is CASSVAAGQGYYGYTF.

This clonotype was observed a few times. The rearrangement uses TRBV29-1 and TRBJ2-1; no firm D call. The DNA end favors TRBJ2-7, so the J call may be wrong. Germline CDR1 is SQVTM and CDR2 is ANQGSEA. CDR3 size: 13 residues. The chain's CDR3 is CSVEDPRYNEQYF. The CDR3 DNA reads as TGCAGCGTTGAAGATCCAAGATACAATGAGCAGTACTTC.

The V gene is TRBV3-1, the J gene TRBJ1-2; D may be TRBD1 (6 bases). The CDR3 loop spans 14 amino acids. Trimming took 1 base from V and 6 from J, leaving 12 bases between them. Germline V gene sequence: CDR1 LGHDT, CDR2 YNNKEL (reference sequence). The chain's CDR3 is CASSQGIRGDGYTF. In DNA form, the CDR3 reads TGTGCCAGCAGCCAAGGGATCAGGGGCGATGGCTACACCTTC.

Regarding this clonotype: Relative to the germline gene, one junction end is altered; a read error may explain this. The rearrangement links TRBV19 to TRBJ2-1; D might be TRBD1 (6 bases). CDR3 length: 15 residues. The germline CDR1 and CDR2 sequences are LNHDA and SQIVND (reference sequence). The CDR3 coding sequence is TGTGCCAGTAGTATCCAGGGGCCCCCCTATAATGAGCAGTTCTTC. This gives the protein CASSIQGPPYNEQFF.

In its sample, this clonotype was seen many times. This sequence joins TRBV12-3 or TRBV12-4 and TRBJ2-7; D may match TRBD1 or TRBD2 (5 bases each). This CDR3 spans 16 amino acids. V shed 5 bases and J shed 5 bases, with 22 bases lying between them. The CDR3 is CASSQSGGQGNDEQYF. The CDR3 coding sequence is TGTGCCAGCAGTCAGAGTGGCGGGCAGGGAAATGACGAGCAGTACTTC.

This clonotype was recorded once. This chain connects TRBV24-1 to TRBJ2-5; D uncertain. Trimming took off 9 bases at V and 0 bases at J, with 10 bases between the two ends. This CDR3 spans 13 amino acids. CDR1 and CDR2 (germline): KGHDR, SFDVKD. The DNA of the CDR3 is TGTGCCACCTCGAACGGGTACCAAGAGACCCAGTACTTC. Its translation is CATSNGYQETQYF.

This clonotype was recorded many times. V is TRBV12-3 or TRBV12-4 and J is TRBJ2-3, with a possible D match to TRBD1 (5 bases). Trimming removed 7 bases from V and 2 bases from J, with 13 bases in between. CDR3 length equals 14 residues. The CDR3 protein is CASTLTGPTDTQYF. The CDR3 coding sequence is TGTGCCAGCACCCTCACAGGCCCCACAGATACGCAGTATTTT.

As to this clonotype: A read error is possible here, since a much larger clone lies one base away. This chain joins TRBV20-1 and TRBJ2-1; D gene uncertain. Trimming took 5 bases from V and 10 from J, leaving 15 bases between them. This CDR3 region has 12 residues. From germline, CDR1 is DFQATT and CDR2 SNEGSKA (reference sequence). CDR3: CSAPDNSYEQFF. DNA of the CDR3: TGCAGTGCTCCTGACAACTCCTACGAGCAGTTCTTC.

This clonotype appeared many times. V usage is TRBV9 and J usage is TRBJ2-3; 10 nucleotides align to TRBD1. The CDR3 length is 15 residues. Trimming at V came to 3 bases and at J to 3 bases, leaving 4 bases not matched to a gene. From germline, CDR1 is SGDLS and CDR2 YYNGEE. The CDR3 sequence: CASSARDRGTDTQYF. CDR3 sequence (DNA): TGTGCCAGCAGCGCACGGGACAGGGGAACAGATACGCAGTATTTT.

This sequence joins TRBV12-5 and TRBJ2-3; D is perhaps TRBD2 (5 bases). V dropped 7 bases and J dropped 2 bases, with 16 bases sitting between them. This CDR3 region has 15 residues. CDR1 is LGHNT, CDR2 FRNRAP, per germline. CDR3 sequence: CASAPGGSDTDTQYF. Written as DNA, the CDR3 is TGTGCTAGTGCACCAGGAGGCAGTGACACAGATACGCAGTATTTT.

The chain combines TRBV28 with TRBJ1-4; 7 nucleotides agree with TRBD1. The CDR3 consists of 13 residues. CDR1 and CDR2 (germline): MDHEN, SYDVKM. The ends lost 7 bases at V and 7 bases at J; junction bases unmatched: 6. The CDR3 bases are TGTGCCAGCATGCGAGGGGGCTTTGAAAAACTGTTTTTT. Its protein product is CASMRGGFEKLFF.

The CDR3 here is CASSVGGRVGTDTQYF. DNA of the CDR3: TGTGCCAGCAGCGTAGGAGGGAGGGTGGGCACAGATACGCAGTATTTT. The V and J genes are TRBV9 and TRBJ2-3, with 7 bases aligning to TRBD2. V trimming: 0 bases; J trimming: 1 base; junction bases outside the gene matches: 5. The V gene's germline CDR1 is SGDLS and CDR2 YYNGEE. This CDR3 has 16 residues.

This clonotype was observed a handful of times. The chain has TRBV6-7 and TRBJ1-2; 12 bases agree with TRBD1. TRBV6-7 is an open reading frame whose function is uncertain. This CDR3 comprises 18 residues. V was pared by 7 bases and J by 3 bases, with 15 bases of the junction left unmatched. CDR3 region: CASNPCGTGGLMDYGYTF. DNA of the CDR3: TGTGCCAGCAACCCCTGTGGGACAGGGGGCCTCATGGACTATGGCTACACCTTC.

This clonotype was observed a handful of times. Mismatch with germline at one junction end may stem from a read error. This chain connects TRBV7-2 to TRBJ2-1, with TRBD2 as a possible D gene (6 bases). The CDR3 runs to 13 residues. The germline CDR1 and CDR2 sequences are SGHTA and FQGNSA. DNA of the CDR3: TGTGCCAACAGCGCGGGATCTTACAATGAGCAGTTCTTC. Translating it yields CANSAGSYNEQFF.